Below are 13 T cell receptor beta chains sequenced from a single sample in a study of CD8+ T cells in alopecia areata. As for treatment: oral pan-JAK inhibitor, 5-10 mg twice daily. Sequencing relied on a cDNA template that was reverse transcribed from extracted RNA. Libraries were prepared by immunoSEQ multiplex PCR; TCRdb keeps only in-frame clonotypes and omits some of them. The sample carries 170,000 or so clones, under 60% recorded once. The source was CD8+ T cells sorted from blood, collected at week 24, from a patient treated with tofacitinib. The receptors were gathered from a human donor with alopecia areata.

The chain links TRBV2 to TRBJ2-7, with D perhaps TRBD1 (6 bases). The V and J ends lost 11 bases and 7 bases respectively, with 15 bases between them. The CDR3 loop spans 11 amino acids. Looked up from germline, CDR1 is SNHLY and CDR2 is FYNNEI. CDR3: CAASTRGEQYF. Written as DNA, the CDR3 is TGTGCCGCCAGCACCAGGGGAGAGCAGTACTTC.

This clone was recorded a few times. The V and J genes are TRBV29-1 and TRBJ2-7; 7 bases align to TRBD1. After removal of 1 base from V and 0 bases from J, the junction contained 9 bases not matched to a gene. The CDR3 is made up of 16 amino acids. Germline lookup yields CDR1 SQVTM and CDR2 ANQGSEA. CDR3 region: CSVEGPLGTDSYEQYF. CDR3 bases: TGCAGCGTTGAAGGGCCCCTCGGGACAGACTCCTACGAGCAGTACTTC.

This clone was observed a handful of times. The V call is TRBV12-5, the J call TRBJ1-2; possibly TRBD1 for D (6 bases). Germline lookup yields CDR1 LGHNT and CDR2 FRNRAP. V was shortened by 6 bases and J by 1 base, with 9 bases between the two germline ends. The CDR3 consists of 13 residues. The CDR3 DNA reads as TGTGCTAGTGGCCAGGGGCATAACTATGGCTACACCTTC. Protein product: CASGQGHNYGYTF.

Only a few counts were recorded for this clone. The chain carries TRBV7-9 and TRBJ1-2, with D perhaps TRBD1 (6 bases). Germline CDR1 and CDR2: SEHNR and FQNEAQ (reference sequence). V was clipped by 1 base and J by 10 bases, with 13 bases between them. The CDR3 runs to 13 residues. CDR3 sequence: CASSLVGQRYYTF. Written as DNA, the CDR3 is TGTGCCAGCAGCTTAGTCGGACAGAGATACTACACCTTC.

The chain couples TRBV9 to TRBJ2-5; either TRBD1 or TRBD2 may fit D (5 bases each). Germline CDR1 and CDR2: SGDLS and YYNGEE. The CDR3 runs 11 residues. V shed 7 bases and J shed 4 bases, with 8 bases lying between them. The CDR3 nucleotides are TGTGCCAGCGGGGCGGGAGAGACCCAGTACTTC. It specifies CASGAGETQYF.

This clone was seen a few times. The gene calls are TRBV7-8 and TRBJ2-3; unclear D gene. Germline lookup yields CDR1 SGHVS and CDR2 FQNEAQ. The CDR3 spans 12 residues. Trimming cost V 2 bases and J 4 bases, with 4 bases left between them. The CDR3 DNA follows: TGTGCCAGCAGCTTATCTCCAGATACGCAGTATTTT. Protein product: CASSLSPDTQYF.

The CDR3 DNA follows: TGTGCCACCAGTCCTCGGACCTACTACAATGAGCAGTTCTTC. This translates into CATSPRTYYNEQFF. The chain has TRBV15 and TRBJ2-1; D is unresolved. Germline V gene data show CDR1 as LNHNV and CDR2 as YYDKDF (reference sequence). This CDR3 has 14 residues. V shed 6 bases and J shed 3 bases, with 12 bases lying between them.

The V and J genes are TRBV2 and TRBJ1-5; possibly TRBD1 for D (5 bases). The V gene lost 4 bases and the J gene lost 0 bases, with 19 bases spanning the gap. CDR1 is SNHLY, CDR2 FYNNEI, per germline. The CDR3 covers 18 residues. The DNA of the CDR3 is TGTGCCAGCAGTGCTGCAGGGTTATCCTTAGATAGCAATCAGCCCCAGCATTTT. Encoded protein: CASSAAGLSLDSNQPQHF.

This chain links TRBV7-9 with TRBJ2-3; 8 bases align to TRBD2. The ends lost 7 bases at V and 1 base at J; junction bases unmatched: 7. CDR1 is SEHNR, CDR2 FQNEAQ, per germline (reference sequence). CDR3 length: 15 amino acids. In nucleotides, the CDR3 is TGTGCCAGCAAGGGAGTGCGGGGGGGCACAGATACGCAGTATTTT. Its protein product is CASKGVRGGTDTQYF. The full variable domain, completed using reference TRBV7-9 and TRBJ2-3, is DTGVSQNPRHKITKRGQNVTFRCDPISEHNRLYWYRQTLGQGPEFLTYFQNEAQLEKSRLLSDRFSAERPKGSFSTLEIQRTEQGDSAMYLCASKGVRGGTDTQYFGPGTRLTVL.

This rearrangement joins TRBV5-6 to TRBJ2-1; D is possibly TRBD1 (6 bases). Trimming stripped 3 bases from V and 8 bases from J, with 9 bases between. Germline-derived CDR1 and CDR2 are SGHDT and YYEEEE. The CDR3 has 12 amino acids. This CDR3 is CASSSRGYEQFF. The CDR3 bases are TGTGCCAGCAGCTCCAGGGGTTATGAGCAGTTCTTC.

This chain joins TRBV7-9 and TRBJ2-7; tentative D call: TRBD1 (6 bases). CDR1 and CDR2 from the germline V gene are SEHNR and FQNEAQ (reference sequence). This CDR3 is built from 16 residues. With 2 bases removed from V and 4 bases from J, the gap between germline ends came to 18 bases. DNA of the CDR3: TGTGCCAGCAGCTTACGAACAACAGGGTTTGGGTACGAGCAGTACTTC. It specifies CASSLRTTGFGYEQYF. Supplemented by reference TRBV7-9 and TRBJ2-7, the full variable domain reads DTGVSQNPRHKITKRGQNVTFRCDPISEHNRLYWYRQTLGQGPEFLTYFQNEAQLEKSRLLSDRFSAERPKGSFSTLEIQRTEQGDSAMYLCASSLRTTGFGYEQYFGPGTRLTVT.

The rearrangement joins TRBV19 to TRBJ1-4; TRBD1 matches at 10 bases. The V gene's germline CDR1 is LNHDA and CDR2 SQIVND (reference sequence). This CDR3 region has 12 residues. This CDR3 is CVTTGGREKLFF. In DNA, the CDR3 is TGTGTCACGACAGGGGGCAGAGAAAAACTGTTTTTT.

This sequence joins TRBV4-1 and TRBJ2-7; D possibly uses TRBD1 or TRBD2 (5 bases each). CDR1 MGHRA and CDR2 YSYEKL come from the germline V gene. The CDR3 runs to 15 residues. V gave up 1 base and J gave up 3 bases, with 13 bases separating them. The CDR3 DNA reads TGCGCCAGCAGCCAAGTAGTGGGACCGTTCTACGAGCAGTACTTC. Protein product: CASSQVVGPFYEQYF.